This is a list of T cell receptor beta chains from one sample in a study of OX40 agonist ivuxolimab in advanced cancers. Measured with immunoSEQ multiplex PCR; TCRdb has only the in-frame clones, and not every one. The data show tens of thousands of clones, with around 90% seen just once and less than 5% held by the top ten. Sequenced material: CD4+ or CD8+ T cells sorted from blood, taken in a trial of the OX40 agonist ivuxolimab. Receptors originate from an adult with an advanced solid tumor such as melanoma, head and neck, liver or kidney cancer. The CDR3 runs from the conserved cysteine through the conserved F or W. The order of the fields is D gene, J gene, V gene, clone size, CDR3 DNA, CDR3 protein. A D gene is named only where the DNA matches it firmly. Clone size is stated in some rows and not others, as once, few, many or a class when expanded.

. | TRBJ1-2 | TRBV4-3 | . | TGCGCCAGCAGCCAAGATAGGGGAGGGGCTGTCCCCCACACCTTC | CASSQDRGGAVPHTF
. | TRBJ2-6 | TRBV28 | . | TGTGCCAGCAGTTCTGCATGGGGCTCTGGGGCCAACGTCCTGACTTTC | CASSSAWGSGANVLTF
TRBD1 | TRBJ2-5 | TRBV11-3 | . | TGTGCCAGCAGCCACAGACAGGGTCAAGAGACCCAGTACTTC | CASSHRQGQETQYF
. | TRBJ1-1 | TRBV5-1 | once | TGCGCCAGCAGCTTAAACAGGGAGATCACTGAAGCTTTCTTT | CASSLNREITEAFF
. | TRBJ1-5 | TRBV4-2 | . | TGTGCCAGCAGCCAAGTGCTTAGGGGGAGCAATCAGCCCCAGCATTTT | CASSQVLRGSNQPQHF
. | TRBJ2-3 | TRBV27 | once | TGTGCCAGCAGAATAGTGAGTGGCACAGATACGCAGTATTTT | CASRIVSGTDTQYF
TRBD2 | TRBJ2-7 | TRBV4-2 | . | TGTGCCAGCAGCCAAGATGGGCTGAGTACTAGCGGGGTCTACGAGCAGTACTTC | CASSQDGLSTSGVYEQYF
TRBD1 | TRBJ2-2 | TRBV7-6 | . | TGTGCCAGCAGCTTAAGAGGGACAGCGAACACCGGGGAGCTGTTTTTT | CASSLRGTANTGELFF
. | TRBJ2-7 | TRBV7-9 | . | TGTGCCAGCAGATCAGGGATGGGCTACGAGCAGTACTTC | CASRSGMGYEQYF
. | TRBJ1-3 | TRBV6-1 | . | TGTGCCAGCAGTGACTGGGACTCTGGAAACACCATATATTTT | CASSDWDSGNTIYF
. | TRBJ1-1 | TRBV19 | . | TGTGCCAGTAGTATAAGGGGTTCGGGGAACACTGAAGCTTTCTTT | CASSIRGSGNTEAFF
. | TRBJ2-5 | TRBV7-9 | . | TGTGCCAGCCGCCAGGGGGGCGTCGGTGAGACCCAGTACTTC | CASRQGGVGETQYF
. | TRBJ1-2 | TRBV5-1 | . | TGCGCCAGCAGCTTGGCAGGGGATGATTGGGGCTACACCTTC | CASSLAGDDWGYTF
. | TRBJ2-3 | TRBV27 | . | TGTGCCAGCAGTTTATCATGGCTAGCGAGCACAGATACGCAGTATTTT | CASSLSWLASTDTQYF
. | TRBJ2-1 | TRBV28 | . | TGTGCCAGCAGTTTAGTTTCTGGGCGGGCGCTCTACAATGAGCAGTTCTTC | CASSLVSGRALYNEQFF
TRBD2 | TRBJ2-1 | TRBV27 | . | TGTGCCAGCGGCGGGTTAGCGGGAATCAATGAGCAGTTCTTC | CASGGLAGINEQFF
TRBD2 | TRBJ2-1 | TRBV4-3 | . | TGCGCCAGCAGCCCGGGACTAGATCCCGATGAGCAGTTCTTC | CASSPGLDPDEQFF
TRBD1 | TRBJ1-6 | TRBV6-6 | . | TGTGCCAGCAGCCCACAGGGGAACCATAATTCACCCCTCCACTTT | CASSPQGNHNSPLHF
TRBD2 | TRBJ2-7 | TRBV5-6 | once | TGTGCCAGCAGCCTTGGACTAGCGGGGCCCACCCACGAGCAGTACTTC | CASSLGLAGPTHEQYF
TRBD1 | TRBJ1-2 | TRBV6-5 | . | TGTGCCAGCAGTCCAGGGGGCAGAATGGATGGCTACACCTTC | CASSPGGRMDGYTF
TRBD2 | TRBJ2-1 | TRBV4-3 | . | TGCGCCAGCAGCCAAGCTCTCCTGACTAGCGGGACTTCCTACAATGAGCAGTTCTTC | CASSQALLTSGTSYNEQFF
. | TRBJ2-1 | TRBV7-8 | . | TGTGCCAGCAGCTTAGTGGCGAGGGGCTACAATGAGCAGTTCTTC | CASSLVARGYNEQFF
TRBD2 | TRBJ2-3 | TRBV2 | . | TGTGCCAGCAGAGTGGGGGGGAACACAGATACGCAGTATTTT | CASRVGGNTDTQYF
TRBD2 | TRBJ2-5 | TRBV9 | . | TGTGCCAGCAGCGCTGGACTAGCGGGACTAGAGACCCAGTACTTC | CASSAGLAGLETQYF
TRBD1 | TRBJ2-2 | TRBV7-3 | . | TGTGCCAGCAGCTTAAAGGCATTAGGGACAGAACCTGCGAACACCGGGGAGCTGTTTTTT | CASSLKALGTEPANTGELFF
TRBD1 | TRBJ1-3 | TRBV19 | . | TGTGCCGCCGGACAGGGCAACACCATATATTTT | CAAGQGNTIYF
. | TRBJ2-1 | TRBV5-1 | . | TGCGCCAGCAGCTTGGATCCAGGGAGTTCCTACAATGAGCAGTTCTTC | CASSLDPGSSYNEQFF
. | TRBJ1-2 | TRBV28 | . | TGTGCCAGCAGTACCTCCCGGGAGAGTGGCTATGGCTACACCTTC | CASSTSRESGYGYTF
TRBD2 | TRBJ2-7 | TRBV4-2 | . | TGTGCCAGCAGCCCATCAGTGGGACTAGCGGAGGGGTCCTACGAGCAGTACTTC | CASSPSVGLAEGSYEQYF
. | TRBJ1-5 | TRBV4-1 | . | TGCGCCAGCAGCCCGTCTCTTTTTGGTCAGCCCCAGCATTTT | CASSPSLFGQPQHF
. | TRBJ2-5 | TRBV4-1 | . | TGCGCCAGCAGCCAAAGCAGGGGTTTGGGCCAAGAGACCCAGTACTTC | CASSQSRGLGQETQYF
. | TRBJ1-1 | TRBV30 | . | TGTGCCTGGAGTGTAGCTACTAACACTGAAGCTTTCTTT | CAWSVATNTEAFF
. | TRBJ1-2 | TRBV6-1 | once | TGTGCCAGCAGTGGCCCACGAACCGACGGCTATGGCTACACCTTC | CASSGPRTDGYGYTF
. | TRBJ2-7 | TRBV5-4 | . | TGTGCCAGCAGCTTGGGTCAGCGTGGGGACTACGAGCAGTACTTC | CASSLGQRGDYEQYF
TRBD1 | TRBJ1-1 | TRBV27 | once | TGTGCCAGCAGCCAGGGACAGGGCCTAAGTGTTGGTCCTGAAGCTTTCTTT | CASSQGQGLSVGPEAFF
. | TRBJ2-5 | TRBV28 | . | TGTGCCAGCAGTTTAACTATCGGACGGACCCAAGAGACCCAGTACTTC | CASSLTIGRTQETQYF
. | TRBJ1-1 | TRBV7-8 | . | TGTGCCAGCAGCTTAGATATCCGGGCGACTGAAGCTTTCTTT | CASSLDIRATEAFF
. | TRBJ2-3 | TRBV30 | . | TGTGCCTGGAGCGTGTCGGGAGATCTTGATACGCAGTATTTT | CAWSVSGDLDTQYF
TRBD2 | TRBJ2-1 | TRBV6-1 | . | TGTGCCAGCAGTGAACTAGCGGGGGATGATGAGCAGTTCTTC | CASSELAGDDEQFF
. | TRBJ2-7 | TRBV5-6 | . | TGTGCCAGCAGCTCAGGTCAGCACGAGCAGTACTTC | CASSSGQHEQYF
. | TRBJ2-1 | TRBV7-2 | . | TGTGCCAGCAGCTCTACTAGCAATGAGCAGTTCTTC | CASSSTSNEQFF
. | TRBJ2-5 | TRBV7-9 | . | TGTGCCAGCAGCTCGATAAATCTTGGGGAGACCCAGTACTTC | CASSSINLGETQYF
. | TRBJ2-1 | TRBV6-6 | . | TGTGCCAGCAGTTACTCGGGACCCAACAATGAGCAGTTCTTC | CASSYSGPNNEQFF
. | TRBJ1-5 | TRBV5-1 | . | TGCGCCAGCAGTAGTGGTGGCAATCAGCCCCAGCATTTT | CASSSGGNQPQHF
TRBD1 | TRBJ2-1 | TRBV18 | . | TGTGCCAGCTCACCATCGGGGACAGTTTCCTACAATGAGCAGTTCTTC | CASSPSGTVSYNEQFF
. | TRBJ1-1 | TRBV29-1 | . | TGCAGCGTTGAGACGGAGAACACTGAAGCTTTCTTT | CSVETENTEAFF
. | TRBJ1-1 | TRBV15 | . | TGTGCCACCAGCACACCACGGGGGCTGAACACTGAAGCTTTCTTT | CATSTPRGLNTEAFF
. | TRBJ2-7 | TRBV21-1 | . | TGTGCCAGCAGCGCCGGGGGTCTTCACACCTACGAGCAGTACTTC | CASSAGGLHTYEQYF
TRBD2 | TRBJ2-2 | TRBV7-3 | . | TGTGCCAGCAGCTATGGACTAGCGGTTACCGGGGAGCTGTTTTTT | CASSYGLAVTGELFF
. | TRBJ2-7 | TRBV10-3 | . | TGTGCCAGCATGGGACTTCACGAGCAGTACTTC | CASMGLHEQYF
. | TRBJ2-7 | TRBV27 | . | TGTGCCAGCAGTTTATCCACCGGGACGGCCTTGGCTTCCGAGCAGTACTTC | CASSLSTGTALASEQYF
. | TRBJ2-1 | TRBV5-1 | . | TGCGCCAGCAGCTTATCAGCGAGCCTCTACAATGAGCAGTTCTTC | CASSLSASLYNEQFF
. | TRBJ2-7 | TRBV28 | . | TGTGCCAGCAGTTTATTGGGAGGGGGTCTCTACGAGCAGTACTTC | CASSLLGGGLYEQYF
. | TRBJ1-2 | TRBV14 | . | TGTGCCAGCAGCACCAGCCAGGACTATGGCTACACCTTC | CASSTSQDYGYTF
TRBD1 | TRBJ2-1 | TRBV28 | . | TGTGCCAGCAGTCCACTCAGGGGGAGAGACACCTACAATGAGCAGTTCTTC | CASSPLRGRDTYNEQFF
. | TRBJ2-1 | TRBV21-1 | . | TGTGCCAGCAGCAAAGATGCGACGGAAAATGAGCAGTTCTTC | CASSKDATENEQFF
TRBD1 | TRBJ2-7 | TRBV7-9 | once | TGTGCCAGCAGTAATACCATGGGACAGACCTACGAGCAGTACTTC | CASSNTMGQTYEQYF